The sequence of this T cell receptor beta chain was determined in a study of radiation and T cells in renal cell carcinoma. The treatment: treatment-naive control, cytoreductive nephrectomy. Germline CDR1 and CDR2: SGHRS and YFSETQ. This CDR3 is 13 amino acids long. V lost 5 bases to trimming and J lost 7 bases, with 15 bases between them. Profiling relied on immunoSEQ multiplex PCR, and the TCRdb table lists in-frame clones only, not all of them. The table lists 20,000 to 30,000 clones, roughly 64% of them singletons. This clone has a single count. This chain links TRBV5-1 with TRBJ1-1, with D uncertain. This clonotype originated in a man in his forties with renal cell carcinoma. The sample here was tumor tissue, taken from a patient whose treatment was nephrectomy without radiotherapy. CDR3 sequence (DNA): TGCGCCAGCAGTCAGGCCCATGAGAGTGAAGCTTTCTTT. Amino acids: CASSQAHESEAFF.